This TCR beta chain was found in a study of blood T cell repertoires in COVID-19. V lost 5 bases and J lost 6, with 20 bases in between. This CDR3 contains 15 residues. Germline V gene lookup returns CDR1 WNHNN and CDR2 SYGVQD (reference sequence). Here immunoSEQ multiplex PCR was the method, and the copy in TCRdb shows in-frame clones only, minus some. The top ten hold 1% of the sample, which has 350,000 or so clones, around nine tenths seen once. This sequence originates from a woman aged 30 to 39 who had been exposed to COVID-19. Source material: PBMCs or T cells enriched from blood (not recorded which). V usage is TRBV10-1 and J usage is TRBJ2-7; possible D gene TRBD2, 6 bases. The CDR3 region has the DNA TGCGCCAGCAGTAACTCAGCGGGTCCCTTCGGCGAGCAGTACTTC. Amino acids: CASSNSAGPFGEQYF.